These 14 T cell receptor beta chains were all obtained from the same sample, sequenced in a study of pediatric ulcerative colitis. During colonoscopy, one to two rectal pinch biopsies were collected. Sequencing was performed with immunoSEQ multiplex PCR; in TCRdb, only in-frame clones are kept and a portion is missing. The table has around 36,000 clones, roughly 81% seen once. Sequences were obtained from gut tissue. These receptors came from a boy aged 5-17 years with mild ulcerative colitis.

As regards this clone: At one end the junction does not follow the germline gene, possibly because of a read error. This chain uses TRBV5-8 with TRBJ1-2, with TRBD1 identical over 8 bases. The CDR3 length is 14 residues. Germline V gene data show CDR1 as SGHTS and CDR2 as YDEGEE. For the CDR3, the DNA is TGTGCCAGCATCTTGCAGGGGGCAATCTATGGCTACACCTTC. Translation gives CASILQGAIYGYTF.

This clone was counted a single time. The gene calls are TRBV7-6 and TRBJ1-4; no reliable D call. The germline CDR1 and CDR2 sequences are SGHVS and FNYEAQ. The ends were cut back, 5 bases at V and 4 bases at J, with 14 bases in the middle. The CDR3 extends over 15 amino acids. The DNA for the CDR3 is TGTGCCAGCAGCCGCGCAACGGGGAGTAATGAAAAACTGTTTTTT. This encodes CASSRATGSNEKLFF.

The chain combines TRBV9 with TRBJ2-1; 7 bases align to TRBD2. Germline V gene sequence: CDR1 SGDLS, CDR2 YYNGEE. With V trimmed by 3 bases and J by 0 bases, 0 bases remained unmatched. CDR3 length equals 14 residues. CDR3 loop: CASSERGSYNEQFF. DNA for the CDR3: TGTGCCAGCAGCGAGCGGGGCTCCTACAATGAGCAGTTCTTC.

This clone was seen more than once but under ten times. The V and J genes are TRBV6-1 and TRBJ1-2; D unclear. Per germline, CDR1 MNHNS and CDR2 SASEGT. This CDR3 is built from 13 residues. With 1 base removed from V and 4 bases from J, the gap between germline ends came to 7 bases. CDR3 protein: CASSEGYSYGYTF. CDR3 DNA sequence: TGTGCCAGCAGTGAAGGGTATAGCTATGGCTACACCTTC.

The genes are TRBV6-5 and TRBJ2-7; 8 positions match TRBD1. Germline V gives CDR1 MNHEY, CDR2 SVGAGI. The V and J ends lost 2 bases and 3 bases, in that order; junction bases with no gene match: 6. CDR3 length: 15 amino acids. This CDR3 reads CASSYGQGGRYEQYF. CDR3 nucleotides: TGTGCCAGCAGTTACGGACAGGGAGGACGCTACGAGCAGTACTTC.

This chain links TRBV7-7 with TRBJ1-2; D call uncertain. V shed 5 bases and J shed 2 bases, with 9 bases lying between them. The CDR3 has 13 residues. Germline CDR1 reads SSHAT; CDR2 reads FNYEAQ (reference sequence). DNA of the CDR3: TGTGCCAGCAGCCCAGGACCGAACTATGGCTACACCTTC. Amino acid sequence: CASSPGPNYGYTF.

The chain recombines TRBV7-2 with TRBJ1-6; tentatively, D is TRBD1 (5 bases). Trimming cost V 1 base and J 14 bases, with 15 bases left between them. This CDR3 spans 14 amino acids. Per germline, CDR1 SGHTA and CDR2 FQGNSA. CDR3 in DNA: TGTGCCAGCAGCTTAGGCTGGGGCCTCCCGTCCCTCCACTTT. Translated, it gives CASSLGWGLPSLHF.

J is TRBJ2-5 and V is TRBV2, with 8 bases matching TRBD2. Germline loops: CDR1 SNHLY, CDR2 FYNNEI. This CDR3 has 14 amino acids. V was pared by 4 bases and J by 0 bases, with 1 base of the junction left unmatched. CDR3 residues: CASSATSDQETQYF. CDR3 nucleotides: TGTGCCAGCAGTGCGACTAGCGACCAAGAGACCCAGTACTTC.

The gene calls are TRBV5-6 and TRBJ2-7, with TRBD1 matching over 7 bases. Looked up from germline, CDR1 is SGHDT and CDR2 is YYEEEE. The V and J ends lost 5 bases and 5 bases, in that order; junction bases with no gene match: 10. CDR3 length: 14 residues. The CDR3 sequence is CASRHRGRINEQYF. The CDR3 bases are TGTGCCAGCAGACACAGGGGAAGGATAAACGAGCAGTACTTC.

This rearrangement joins TRBV5-1 to TRBJ2-5; 7 nucleotides line up with TRBD2. The CDR3 length is 14 residues. The ends lost 4 bases at V and 5 bases at J; junction bases unmatched: 8. Per the germline V gene, CDR1 is SGHRS and CDR2 is YFSETQ. CDR3 bases: TGCGCCAGCAGCGACTCCCAGGGAGGGGAGACCCAGTACTTC. Its translation: CASSDSQGGETQYF.

V gene TRBV5-4 combines with J gene TRBJ1-1, with 9 bases lining up with TRBD1. Germline CDR1 is SGHNT and CDR2 is YYREEE (reference sequence). V lost 4 bases, J lost 1 base, and 5 bases stayed unmatched. The CDR3 is 15 residues long. DNA of the CDR3: TGTGCCAGCAGCCCCCCGGGACAGGGGAACACTGAAGCTTTCTTT. Its translation: CASSPPGQGNTEAFF.

This chain joins TRBV6-1 and TRBJ2-1, with TRBD1 matching 9 bases. The CDR3 loop spans 15 amino acids. Looked up from germline, CDR1 is MNHNS and CDR2 is SASEGT. V shed 4 bases and J 4 bases; nucleotides not matched to a gene: 5. DNA for the CDR3: TGTGCCAGCAGTGGGGGGACAGGGTGGTACAATGAGCAGTTCTTC. This codes for CASSGGTGWYNEQFF.

The chain carries TRBV6-6 and TRBJ1-3, with D hard to call. This CDR3 is built from 16 residues. Germline assignment: CDR1 MNHNY and CDR2 SVGAGI (reference sequence). The V end lost 6 bases, the J end lost 5 bases, and 20 bases lay between the germline ends. The CDR3 here is CASRGAAVSVRNTIYF. The CDR3 bases are TGTGCCAGCAGGGGCGCGGCGGTCTCGGTGAGAAACACCATATATTTT.

The DNA of the CDR3 is TGTGCCAGCAGCCCCTTTGCCAAGGGGGGCCCTCACACCGGGGAGCTGTTTTTT. Its translation is CASSPFAKGGPHTGELFF. The rearrangement links TRBV11-3 to TRBJ2-2; either TRBD1 or TRBD2 may supply D (6 bases each). This CDR3 region has 18 residues. V shed 5 bases and J shed 3 bases, with 22 bases lying between them. In germline, CDR1 is SGHNT, CDR2 YENEEA.